Listed here are 19 T cell receptor beta chains from one sample, sequenced in a study of blood T cell repertoires in COVID-19. The data were produced by immunoSEQ multiplex PCR, yet TCRdb's version contains in-frame clones alone and is incomplete. The sample holds more than 100,000 clones, around four fifths seen once. Material for sequencing was peripheral blood. The receptors were sampled from a human donor in a cohort sampled during active COVID-19.

The gene calls are TRBV6-2 or TRBV6-3 and TRBJ2-5; 7 positions match TRBD1. The CDR3 sequence is 15 residues long. Germline CDR1 reads MNHEY; CDR2 reads SVGEGT. The trim removed 4 bases at V and 5 bases at J, leaving 10 bases unmatched. The CDR3 region is CASSSGGTTGETQYF. The CDR3 bases are TGTGCCAGCAGTTCAGGGGGAACTACAGGGGAGACCCAGTACTTC.

The gene calls are TRBV10-3 and TRBJ1-4, with TRBD1 matching over 11 bases. The CDR3 length is 14 residues. J gave up 8 bases and V 11 bases, and 10 bases lay outside the gene matches. CDR1 and CDR2 (germline): ENHRY, SYGVKD. This CDR3 reads CASRPGTGGEKLFF. CDR3 bases: TGTGCCTCCCGGCCCGGGACAGGGGGAGAAAAACTGTTTTTT.

The rearrangement links TRBV5-4 to TRBJ2-7; 8 bases align to TRBD2. The CDR3 covers 14 residues. Germline loops: CDR1 SGHNT, CDR2 YYREEE (reference sequence). The J segment lost 4 bases and the V segment lost 6 bases, leaving 9 bases of the junction unmatched. CDR3 nucleotides: TGTGCCAGCACATCCCGGGGGGGTTCGTACGAGCAGTACTTC. It codes for CASTSRGGSYEQYF. Based on the CDR3 plus reference TRBV5-4 and TRBJ2-7, the full variable domain is ETGVTQSPTHLIKTRGQQVTLRCSSQSGHNTVSWYQQALGQGPQFIFQYYREEENGRGNFPPRFSGLQFPNYSSELNVNALELDDSALYLCASTSRGGSYEQYFGPGTRLTVT.

V gene TRBV2 combines with J gene TRBJ2-1, with 9 bases identical to TRBD2. This CDR3 spans 16 amino acids. V gave up 5 bases and J gave up 5 bases; unmatched junction bases: 10. The germline gives CDR1 SNHLY, CDR2 FYNNEI. CDR3 bases: TGTGCCAGCAGTAAAATGGCTAGCGGGGACCACAATGAGCAGTTCTTC. Translation: CASSKMASGDHNEQFF.

This clone showed up just a few times. The chain links TRBV30 to TRBJ1-1; D may be TRBD1 (5 bases). The CDR3 extends over 13 amino acids. The ends were cut back, 0 bases at V and 6 bases at J, with 11 bases in the middle. Germline V CDR1 and CDR2: GTSNPN, SVGIG (reference sequence). CDR3 sequence (DNA): TGTGCCTGGAGTGTGGGGGGAGATGCTGAAGCTTTCTTT. It codes for CAWSVGGDAEAFF.

The V gene is TRBV27, the J gene TRBJ1-1, with D perhaps TRBD1 (6 bases). The germline CDR1 and CDR2 sequences are MNHEY and SMNVEV (reference sequence). The CDR3 covers 15 residues. Trimming shortened V by 5 bases and J by 1 base, and 14 bases separated the two germline ends. CDR3 DNA: TGTGCCAGCAGTCCCCGACAGGTGTCGAACACTGAAGCTTTCTTT. Its protein is CASSPRQVSNTEAFF.

The V call is TRBV12-3 or TRBV12-4, the J call TRBJ2-3, with a tentative D call TRBD2 (6 bases). Trimming left V 1 base short and J 14 bases short, with 16 bases between. The CDR3 is 13 residues long. For the CDR3, the DNA is TGTGCCAGCAGTTTAGGTGGGACTGGGGCCGGGTATTTT. This sequence encodes CASSLGGTGAGYF.

This rearrangement joins TRBV9 to TRBJ1-1; 7 bases match TRBD1. The V gene end was trimmed by 4 bases and the J gene end by 4 bases; junction bases not matched to a gene: 7. Germline loops: CDR1 SGDLS, CDR2 YYNGEE. The CDR3 contains 14 residues. The CDR3 coding sequence is TGTGCCAGCAGCCCCCAGGGGGGTGGCACTGAAGCTTTCTTT. It encodes CASSPQGGGTEAFF.

J is TRBJ2-1 and V is TRBV4-2, with a weak D call TRBD1 (6 bases). This CDR3 contains 13 residues. CDR1 is LGHNA, CDR2 YNFKEQ, per germline. The V end lost 4 bases, the J end lost 7 bases, and 11 bases lay between the germline ends. The CDR3 DNA reads as TGTGCCAGCAGCCTAACAGGGAGTAATGAGCAGTTCTTC. Translated, it gives CASSLTGSNEQFF.

The CDR3 nucleotides are TGTGCCTGGAGTGTACATGCGGGGGGATTCAATGAGCAGTTCTTC. As protein: CAWSVHAGGFNEQFF. The chain combines TRBV30 with TRBJ2-1, with 8 bases fitting TRBD2. V lost 0 bases to trimming and J lost 6 bases; unmatched junction nucleotides: 7. Germline CDR1 GTSNPN, CDR2 SVGIG (reference sequence). The CDR3 runs 15 residues.

The chain links TRBV7-8 to TRBJ2-7, with D possibly being TRBD2 (6 bases). Germline CDR1 reads SGHVS; CDR2 reads FQNEAQ. The CDR3 contains 16 residues. Trimming stripped 3 bases from V and 3 bases from J, with 18 bases between. The chain's CDR3 is CASSFRRGRPNYEQYF. The CDR3 coding sequence is TGTGCCAGCAGCTTCCGGCGGGGAAGACCAAACTACGAGCAGTACTTC.

A few counts support this clone. The V call is TRBV10-3, the J call TRBJ1-2, with TRBD1 matching over 7 bases. The CDR3 is made up of 17 amino acids. Germline V gives CDR1 ENHRY, CDR2 SYGVKD. Trimming cost V 0 bases and J 0 bases; bases outside gene matches: 7. CDR3 in amino acids: CAISESTGVWANYGYTF. CDR3 bases: TGTGCCATCAGTGAGTCTACAGGGGTGTGGGCTAACTATGGCTACACCTTC.

The rearrangement joins TRBV25-1 to TRBJ2-7, with D perhaps matching TRBD1 (6 bases). The CDR3 runs to 12 residues. The germline V gene encodes CDR1 MGHDK and CDR2 SYGVNS. V shed 7 bases and J shed 5 bases, with 12 bases lying between them. CDR3 DNA: TGTGCCAGCATGAGGGGGTTCCACGAGCAGTACTTC. As protein: CASMRGFHEQYF.

The rearrangement links TRBV18 to TRBJ1-1; D gene ambiguous. Germline V gene lookup returns CDR1 KGHSH and CDR2 LQKENI. V was pared by 3 bases and J by 3 bases, with 23 bases between. This CDR3 is built from 18 residues. The CDR3 spells CASSPTLMARGDDTEAFF. The CDR3 DNA is TGTGCCAGCTCACCCACTCTTATGGCCCGGGGTGATGACACTGAAGCTTTCTTT.

This clone was counted a single time. V is TRBV9 and J is TRBJ2-3; 7 bases agree with TRBD2. Trimming cost V 3 bases and J 2 bases; bases outside gene matches: 3. In germline, CDR1 is SGDLS, CDR2 YYNGEE. This CDR3 has 14 residues. The chain's CDR3 is CASSAGGNTDTQYF. CDR3 DNA: TGTGCCAGCAGCGCGGGGGGAAACACAGATACGCAGTATTTT.

The CDR3 DNA reads as TGTGCCAGTAGGGACAGGGGCAAGGGGACTGAAGCTTTCTTT. It codes for CASRDRGKGTEAFF. The rearrangement uses TRBV19 and TRBJ1-1; TRBD1 agrees at 9 bases. J gave up 5 bases and V 6 bases, and 7 bases lay outside the gene matches. Germline V lookup: CDR1 LNHDA, CDR2 SQIVND (reference sequence). The CDR3 runs to 14 residues. Together with reference TRBV19 and TRBJ1-1, the CDR3 gives the full variable domain: DGGITQSPKYLFRKEGQNVTLSCEQNLNHDAMYWYRQDPGQGLRLIYYSQIVNDFQKGDIAEGYSVSREKKESFPLTVTSAQKNPTAFYLCASRDRGKGTEAFFGQGTRLTVV.

The chain joins TRBV30 to TRBJ1-1; the D gene is possibly TRBD1 (6 bases). Trimming left V 2 bases short and J 7 bases short, with 11 bases between. CDR1 GTSNPN and CDR2 SVGIG come from the germline V gene (reference sequence). The CDR3 is 12 amino acids. CDR3 in DNA: TGTGCCTGGAGTTCATCGACAGGTGAAGCTTTCTTT. The encoded protein is CAWSSSTGEAFF.

The rearrangement uses TRBV11-2 and TRBJ1-5, with D maybe TRBD1 (6 bases). CDR3 size: 15 residues. The germline V gene has CDR1 SGHAT and CDR2 FQNNGV. Trimming pared 4 bases from V and 5 bases from J, leaving 15 bases between. CDR3 nucleotides: TGTGCCAGCAGCTGGTCCGGGGGGCCCCATCAGCCCCAGCATTTT. Its protein is CASSWSGGPHQPQHF.

The chain uses TRBV7-2 and TRBJ1-1, with D tentatively TRBD1 (6 bases). This CDR3 is built from 15 residues. The V gene's germline CDR1 is SGHTA and CDR2 FQGNSA. The V gene lost 5 bases and the J gene lost 1 base, with 14 bases spanning the gap. The CDR3 nucleotides are TGTGCCAGCAGCACCCAGGGGAGAAGGAACACTGAAGCTTTCTTT. Translated: CASSTQGRRNTEAFF.